The 26 T cell receptor beta chains below come from one sample, sequenced in a study of cytotoxic CD8 clonotypes in ibrutinib-treated CLL (dated by TCRdb to about 2021). The library was produced with the immunoSEQ multiplex PCR assay. This is the immuneACCESS table as TCRdb keeps it, with only in-frame sequences that have V and J called. A part of the clones is gone; compared with another copy, unresolved V genes explain less than half, and the rest is unexplained. Across this sample there are about 330,000 clones, with under 70% seen only once. The top ten clonotypes cover roughly 6.8% of the sample. The sequenced sample was PBMCs, obtained after 36 months of ibrutinib treatment. These receptors originate from a human donor with chronic lymphocytic leukemia.

The chain uses TRBV6-5 and TRBJ2-5; D unclear. Trimming took off 2 bases at V and 5 bases at J, with 6 bases between the two ends. The CDR3 extends over 12 amino acids. CDR1 is MNHEY, CDR2 SVGAGI, per germline. The CDR3 sequence is CASSYGFETQYF. In DNA form, the CDR3 reads TGTGCCAGCAGTTACGGGTTCGAGACCCAGTACTTC.

The chain uses TRBV4-1 and TRBJ2-5; 7 nucleotides agree with TRBD2. The CDR3 totals 14 residues. CDR1 and CDR2 from the germline V gene are MGHRA and YSYEKL. The V gene end was trimmed by 3 bases and the J gene end by 5 bases; junction bases not matched to a gene: 6. CDR3 sequence (DNA): TGCGCCAGCAGCCAGGGGGGGACCCGGGAGACCCAGTACTTC. Its protein product is CASSQGGTRETQYF.

In its sample, this clone was seen a few times. The genes are TRBV7-3 and TRBJ2-1, with 7 bases matching TRBD2. CDR3 size: 14 residues. The junction had 5 bases not matched to a gene; V was cut back by 0 bases and J by 9 bases. The V gene's germline CDR1 is SGHTA and CDR2 FQGTGA. The DNA for the CDR3 is TGTGCCAGCAGCTTAACGGGAGGGCTGGGTGAGCAGTTCTTC. It yields the protein CASSLTGGLGEQFF.

The chain combines TRBV19 with TRBJ2-7, with D perhaps TRBD1 or TRBD2 (5 bases each). The CDR3 spans 15 residues. Germline V gene data show CDR1 as LNHDA and CDR2 as SQIVND (reference sequence). The V gene lost 5 bases and the J gene lost 2 bases, with 16 bases spanning the gap. The CDR3 nucleotides read TGTGCCAGTAGTTTAAGGGACGGGGCCGCCTACGAGCAGTACTTC. It yields the protein CASSLRDGAAYEQYF.

This rearrangement joins TRBV10-3 to TRBJ2-3; 9 bases agree with TRBD2. From germline, CDR1 is ENHRY and CDR2 SYGVKD. J gave up 6 bases and V 6 bases, and 4 bases lay outside the gene matches. CDR3 size: 13 residues. The CDR3 loop is CAIRPSGGDTQYF. CDR3 in DNA: TGTGCCATCAGACCAAGCGGGGGGGATACGCAGTATTTT.

In its sample, this clone is medium-sized. This chain connects TRBV7-9 to TRBJ1-2; 7 bases line up with TRBD1. The CDR3 consists of 15 residues. With V trimmed by 4 bases and J by 4 bases, 9 bases remained unmatched. Germline V gene data show CDR1 as SEHNR and CDR2 as FQNEAQ (reference sequence). This chain's CDR3 is CASSSGTARIYGYTF. The CDR3 nucleotides read TGTGCCAGCAGCTCTGGGACAGCCAGAATCTATGGCTACACCTTC.

This chain links TRBV18 with TRBJ2-7; 9 bases match TRBD2. The CDR3 sequence is 15 residues long. Germline V CDR1 and CDR2: KGHSH, LQKENI. With 6 bases clipped from V and 1 base from J, the junction kept 7 bases outside the gene matches. As DNA, the CDR3 is TGTGCCAGCTCTTTCGATAGCGGGAGTTCCTACGAGCAGTACTTC. This sequence encodes CASSFDSGSSYEQYF.

This clone was recorded only once. The CDR3 reads CASTRGGLNTEAFF. In nucleotides, the CDR3 is TGTGCCAGCACCCGGGGAGGATTGAACACTGAAGCTTTCTTT. The J gene is TRBJ1-1, the V gene TRBV27; D gene unclear. The V gene's germline CDR1 is MNHEY and CDR2 SMNVEV (reference sequence). The CDR3 has 14 amino acids. Trimming stripped 7 bases from V and 0 bases from J, with 12 bases between.

V usage is TRBV15 and J usage is TRBJ2-7; tentatively, D is TRBD1 (6 bases). This CDR3 is built from 12 residues. V was cut by 4 bases and J by 5 bases, with 9 bases left in between. Germline CDR1 is LNHNV and CDR2 is YYDKDF (reference sequence). In DNA, the CDR3 is TGTGCCACCAGCAAAAAGGGGGACGAGCAGTACTTC. Its translation is CATSKKGDEQYF.

This chain uses TRBV7-2 with TRBJ1-6; D possibly corresponds to TRBD1 (6 bases). The CDR3 extends over 18 amino acids. V was shortened by 5 bases and J by 0 bases, with 17 bases between the two germline ends. Per the germline V gene, CDR1 is SGHTA and CDR2 is FQGNSA. CDR3 nucleotides: TGTGCCAGCAGCGCGTGGACAGCCGTGAGCTCCTATAATTCACCCCTCCACTTT. It yields the protein CASSAWTAVSSYNSPLHF.

J is TRBJ2-5 and V is TRBV12-5; D is possibly TRBD2 (6 bases). Germline CDR1 LGHNT, CDR2 FRNRAP. V lost 5 bases and J lost 5, with 21 bases in between. The CDR3 contains 16 residues. The CDR3 protein is CASGPLTAGFLETQYF. Written as DNA, the CDR3 is TGTGCTAGTGGTCCCCTGACCGCGGGGTTTTTGGAGACCCAGTACTTC.

On this clone: Mismatch with germline at one junction end may stem from a read error. The chain employs TRBV2 and TRBJ1-2; D not certain. The CDR3 length is 12 residues. Germline-derived CDR1 and CDR2 are SNHLY and FYNNEI. The CDR3 region has the DNA TGTGCCAGCTTGACGGGCGACTACGGCTACACCTTC. Translation gives CASLTGDYGYTF.

This chain connects TRBV27 to TRBJ1-1; no definite D call. V was trimmed by 5 bases and J by 3 bases, leaving 19 bases between them. There are 16 residues in the CDR3. The germline gives CDR1 MNHEY, CDR2 SMNVEV (reference sequence). The CDR3 reads CASSPVIQVVDTEAFF. CDR3 DNA: TGTGCCAGCAGTCCGGTGATTCAGGTTGTGGACACTGAAGCTTTCTTT.

The genes are TRBV5-6 and TRBJ2-7; 9 bases match TRBD1. Germline CDR1 SGHDT, CDR2 YYEEEE. V trimming: 7 bases; J trimming: 2 bases; junction bases outside the gene matches: 10. This CDR3 is built from 15 residues. CDR3: CASLTTRDRAYEQYF. The CDR3 region has the DNA TGTGCCAGCCTTACCACCAGGGACAGGGCCTACGAGCAGTACTTC.

The chain uses TRBV21-1 and TRBJ2-7. TRBV21-1 is a documented pseudogene. The CDR3 totals 14 residues. CDR3 nucleotide sequence: TGTGCCAGCAGCAAAGGGGGTGGGGCCTACGAGCAGTACTTC. The encoded protein is CASSKGGGAYEQYF.

The rearrangement joins TRBV7-2 to TRBJ2-7; D not certain. This CDR3 contains 13 residues. Trimming removed 5 bases at V and 0 bases at J, with 8 bases between. Germline values: CDR1 SGHTA, CDR2 FQGNSA. CDR3 bases: TGTGCCAGCAGCCCGGGCTTCTCCTACGAGCAGTACTTC. Its protein product is CASSPGFSYEQYF.

The rearrangement links TRBV5-1 to TRBJ1-3; 8 bases are a match to TRBD1. Germline V gene data show CDR1 as SGHRS and CDR2 as YFSETQ. V was clipped by 3 bases and J by 0 bases; unmatched bases: 8. The CDR3 covers 17 residues. Here the CDR3 DNA reads TGCGCCAGCAGCTACACCGGGACAGGACCCTCTGGAAACACCATATATTTT. Translated, it gives CASSYTGTGPSGNTIYF.

The genes are TRBV5-1 and TRBJ2-5; weak D call: TRBD2 (6 bases). The V gene's germline CDR1 is SGHRS and CDR2 YFSETQ. The CDR3 is 14 residues long. Trimming took off 2 bases at V and 1 base at J, with 9 bases between the two ends. For the CDR3, the DNA is TGCGCCAGCAGCTTATACGGGGGCCAAGAGACCCAGTACTTC. This gives the protein CASSLYGGQETQYF.

V is TRBV6-5 and J is TRBJ2-7; D may be TRBD2 (6 bases). The CDR3 is made up of 11 amino acids. Germline V gives CDR1 MNHEY, CDR2 SVGAGI. Trimming removed 6 bases at V and 6 bases at J, with 9 bases between. The CDR3 DNA reads TGTGCCAGCAGCGGAGGGACCGAGCAGTACTTC. Protein product: CASSGGTEQYF.

This chain uses TRBV7-8 with TRBJ2-7; D not resolved. Germline lookup yields CDR1 SGHVS and CDR2 FQNEAQ. Deletions cut 5 bases from V and 3 bases from J, with 8 bases between. The CDR3 totals 12 residues. The CDR3 DNA is TGTGCCAGCAGCGCCTCCTACTACGAGCAGTACTTC. Residues: CASSASYYEQYF.

The V gene is TRBV2, the J gene TRBJ2-1; TRBD2 aligns across 9 bases. The CDR3 covers 14 residues. Germline V gene lookup returns CDR1 SNHLY and CDR2 FYNNEI. V lost 6 bases to trimming and J lost 7 bases; unmatched junction nucleotides: 7. CDR3 DNA sequence: TGTGCCAGCAGGATGCGGGAGGGTCCTAATGAGCAGTTCTTC. Translation gives CASRMREGPNEQFF.

A remark on this clone: The sample carries other DNA sequences with the same CDR3. The J gene is TRBJ2-7, the V gene TRBV9, with no clear D. With 2 bases removed from V and 0 bases from J, the gap between germline ends came to 9 bases. The germline V gene encodes CDR1 SGDLS and CDR2 YYNGEE. This CDR3 has 14 amino acids. The CDR3 DNA sequence: TGTGCCAGCAGCGTGGGGTCCCCCTCCTACGAGCAGTACTTC. Translation gives CASSVGSPSYEQYF.

This clone was seen more than once but under ten times. V usage is TRBV28 and J usage is TRBJ2-2; no clear D gene. V was shortened by 3 bases and J by 4 bases, with 3 bases between the two germline ends. CDR1 and CDR2 (germline): MDHEN, SYDVKM. The CDR3 length is 12 residues. In DNA form, the CDR3 reads TGTGCCAGCAGTTTCCCCACCGGGGAGCTGTTTTTT. This encodes CASSFPTGELFF.

The chain couples TRBV25-1 to TRBJ1-4; tentatively, D is TRBD1 (6 bases). In germline, CDR1 is MGHDK, CDR2 SYGVNS. The V and J ends lost 1 base and 10 bases respectively, with 22 bases between them. The CDR3 is 17 residues long. CDR3 nucleotide sequence: TGTGCCAGCAGTGAATTTTTGTCCTACGCAGGGGTTGCAAAACTGTTTTTT. Its protein is CASSEFLSYAGVAKLFF.

The chain recombines TRBV13 with TRBJ1-4; D not certain. Germline V lookup: CDR1 PRHDT, CDR2 FYEKMQ (reference sequence). The CDR3 spans 14 residues. The V end lost 6 bases, the J end lost 1 base, and 9 bases lay between the germline ends. CDR3: CASSLGRTNEKLFF. The CDR3 nucleotides are TGTGCCAGCAGTCTGGGCAGAACTAATGAAAAACTGTTTTTT.

The rearrangement links TRBV10-3 to TRBJ2-3; D not certain. Deletions cut 0 bases from V and 4 bases from J, with 11 bases between. The germline V gene encodes CDR1 ENHRY and CDR2 SYGVKD. The CDR3 extends over 15 amino acids. This chain's CDR3 is CAISESPSPADTQYF. CDR3 nucleotides: TGTGCCATCAGTGAGTCTCCCTCCCCCGCAGATACGCAGTATTTT.